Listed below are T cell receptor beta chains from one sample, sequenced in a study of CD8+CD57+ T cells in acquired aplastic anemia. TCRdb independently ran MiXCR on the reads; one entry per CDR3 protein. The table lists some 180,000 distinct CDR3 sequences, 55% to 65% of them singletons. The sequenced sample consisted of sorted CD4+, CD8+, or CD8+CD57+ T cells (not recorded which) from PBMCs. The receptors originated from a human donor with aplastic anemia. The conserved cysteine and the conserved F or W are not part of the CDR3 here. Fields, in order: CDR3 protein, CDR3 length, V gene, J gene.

cdr3_aa: SVLKSATNEKLF; cdr3_length: 12; v_call: TRBV29-1; j_call: TRBJ1-4
cdr3_aa: ASTSQGAGDAF; cdr3_length: 11; v_call: TRBV6-2/TRBV6-3; j_call: TRBJ1-1
cdr3_aa: ASSGLGGAQQPQH; cdr3_length: 13; v_call: TRBV2; j_call: TRBJ1-5
cdr3_aa: ASSQADTQY; cdr3_length: 9; v_call: TRBV25-1; j_call: TRBJ2-3
cdr3_aa: ATATGVSPLH; cdr3_length: 10; v_call: TRBV15; j_call: TRBJ1-6
cdr3_aa: ASPRQGIFHEQF; cdr3_length: 12; v_call: TRBV2; j_call: TRBJ2-1
cdr3_aa: SATRDATGELF; cdr3_length: 11; v_call: TRBV20-1; j_call: TRBJ2-2
cdr3_aa: ASSLVSGYEQY; cdr3_length: 11; v_call: TRBV7-3; j_call: TRBJ2-7
cdr3_aa: ASSLAWGGGTDTQY; cdr3_length: 14; v_call: TRBV7-8; j_call: TRBJ2-3
cdr3_aa: ASGVRMNTEAF; cdr3_length: 11; v_call: TRBV7-3; j_call: TRBJ1-1
cdr3_aa: ASSRQVSSYEQY; cdr3_length: 12; v_call: TRBV6-6; j_call: TRBJ2-7
cdr3_aa: ASRGQGIETQY; cdr3_length: 11; v_call: TRBV5-1; j_call: TRBJ2-5
cdr3_aa: ASSLTGEPLH; cdr3_length: 10; v_call: TRBV7-3; j_call: TRBJ1-6
cdr3_aa: ASSLVLGSEAF; cdr3_length: 11; v_call: TRBV7-2; j_call: TRBJ1-1
cdr3_aa: ATSDTSRNEQF; cdr3_length: 11; v_call: TRBV24-1; j_call: TRBJ2-1
cdr3_aa: ASSAVGLPNTGAF; cdr3_length: 13; v_call: TRBV7-9; j_call: TRBJ1-1
cdr3_aa: ATSAVALSTDTQY; cdr3_length: 13; v_call: TRBV15; j_call: TRBJ2-3
cdr3_aa: SAEGGGAPETQY; cdr3_length: 12; v_call: TRBV20-1; j_call: TRBJ2-5
cdr3_aa: ASSLKGGNTIY; cdr3_length: 11; v_call: TRBV3-1; j_call: TRBJ1-3
cdr3_aa: SARAPGAGGPQETQY; cdr3_length: 15; v_call: TRBV20-1; j_call: TRBJ2-5
cdr3_aa: ASGGQGYEQY; cdr3_length: 10; v_call: TRBV2; j_call: TRBJ2-7
cdr3_aa: ARRTGVNTEAF; cdr3_length: 11; v_call: TRBV2; j_call: TRBJ1-1
cdr3_aa: ASSFETFGTTRTSYEQY; cdr3_length: 17; v_call: TRBV7-8; j_call: TRBJ2-7
cdr3_aa: ASSSGQVSPGELF; cdr3_length: 13; v_call: TRBV2; j_call: TRBJ2-2
cdr3_aa: ASSLSQGVQTQY; cdr3_length: 12; v_call: TRBV5-8; j_call: TRBJ2-5
cdr3_aa: ASRGTNSYGQY; cdr3_length: 11; v_call: TRBV5-1; j_call: TRBJ2-7
cdr3_aa: ASSVPGEQY; cdr3_length: 9; v_call: TRBV9; j_call: TRBJ2-7
cdr3_aa: SAKATGGSYGYT; cdr3_length: 12; v_call: TRBV20-1; j_call: TRBJ1-2
cdr3_aa: AISEGRGGETQY; cdr3_length: 12; v_call: TRBV10-3; j_call: TRBJ2-5
cdr3_aa: ASSVKRDRANTGELF; cdr3_length: 15; v_call: TRBV9; j_call: TRBJ2-2
cdr3_aa: ASSYSSSGGTYNEQF; cdr3_length: 15; v_call: TRBV10-3; j_call: TRBJ2-1
cdr3_aa: TSSSDGGLNTEAC; cdr3_length: 13; v_call: TRBV7-3; j_call: TRBJ1-1
cdr3_aa: ASSLIGGRAGELF; cdr3_length: 13; v_call: TRBV7-2; j_call: TRBJ2-2
cdr3_aa: ASSQEGGGGGDTQY; cdr3_length: 14; v_call: TRBV2; j_call: TRBJ2-3
cdr3_aa: ASSLEQGDEQY; cdr3_length: 11; v_call: TRBV5-8; j_call: TRBJ2-7
cdr3_aa: ATRAGGFYEQF; cdr3_length: 11; v_call: TRBV24-1; j_call: TRBJ2-1
cdr3_aa: ATSDTRAADTQY; cdr3_length: 12; v_call: TRBV24-1; j_call: TRBJ2-3
cdr3_aa: ASSQDPTGTQYTDTQY; cdr3_length: 16; v_call: TRBV7-3; j_call: TRBJ2-3
cdr3_aa: ASSFWGTNANTGELF; cdr3_length: 15; v_call: TRBV7-9; j_call: TRBJ2-2
cdr3_aa: ASSFVGGGYT; cdr3_length: 10; v_call: TRBV6-5; j_call: TRBJ1-2
cdr3_aa: ASSFSGETQY; cdr3_length: 10; v_call: TRBV12-3/TRBV12-4; j_call: TRBJ2-5
cdr3_aa: SAREGSNTGELF; cdr3_length: 12; v_call: TRBV20-1; j_call: TRBJ2-2
cdr3_aa: ASSLGDRGFKDEQF; cdr3_length: 14; v_call: TRBV5-1; j_call: TRBJ2-1
cdr3_aa: ASSSSSGRGGEQF; cdr3_length: 13; v_call: TRBV11-2; j_call: TRBJ2-1
cdr3_aa: ATSDPLGQAGKLF; cdr3_length: 13; v_call: TRBV24-1; j_call: TRBJ1-4
cdr3_aa: ASKFGDSAYEQY; cdr3_length: 12; v_call: TRBV19; j_call: TRBJ2-7
cdr3_aa: ASSEGLYSGNTIY; cdr3_length: 13; v_call: TRBV2; j_call: TRBJ1-3